This T cell receptor beta chain derives from a study of cytomegalovirus exposure and HLA in healthy donors (dated by TCRdb to 2015 to 2018). Concerning the study at large: According to an earlier analysis of a few hundred of the donors, 150 million to 200 million T cells yielded 117 million unique TCR beta sequences and around 300 Gb of sequence data. A later analysis re-analyzed previously published TCR beta repertoires from approximately 670 donors and added high-resolution HLA genotyping to study TCR occurrence patterns. High-throughput TCR immunosequencing, statistical association of individual TCRs with disease status, and machine learning were combined to predict cytomegalovirus infection status. All discovery cohort repertoires had been generated on a single sequencing platform. Among the roughly 400 genotyped donors, 75% to 90% belonged to the genetic ancestry cluster associated with self-reported Caucasian donors. Genome-wide SNP genotypes for about 65% of the roughly 670 donors were used in a later genetic analysis, which treated that subset as a discovery cohort. In the later analysis, no new phenotypic data were used to find candidate immune exposures; instead, reliance was placed on TCR beta sequences and their occurrence across donors. Among almost 400 genotyped donors of the cohort, an average of approximately 250,000 unique TCR beta nucleotide sequences were sequenced per donor, about a sixth of them non-productive. Class I and class II HLA loci were covered by the typing at four-digit resolution. About 280 gigabases of sequencing data and 70 million to 100 million unique TCR sequences made up an early release that covered roughly 670 HLA-typed donors. The number of typed donors differed by locus: 629-630 for A, B, C, DRB1 and DQB1; approximately 520 for DQA1; 606 for DPA1; and about 450 for DPB1. Donor age, sex, ethnicity and CMV serostatus were compiled alongside the repertoire data. The study was designed to test whether signatures of past pathogen exposure could be identified by cataloging public T cell receptors. To decide whether each TCR beta V gene segment behaved as functional or pseudogenic, an earlier analysis of some 580 of the donors relied on high-throughput TCR beta sequencing. In addition to the first cohort of approximately 670 subjects, a separate validation cohort of under 150 different subjects was used. A handful of DR-DQ haplotypes were handled as single units for association and clustering because linkage in the cohort was strong. The T cell repertoires of about 700 subjects were profiled by immunosequencing and related to cytomegalovirus serostatus. The full study reports these points: In a later analysis, the rate of TCR association differed among HLA loci, with DRB1 alleles having the most associated TCRs and HLA-C alleles having the fewest. Because HLA typing was missing for some donors at each locus, association tests included only the typed subset. In a later genetic analysis, a missense DCLRE1C variant was associated with V-gene and J-gene trimming of TCR beta chains, and the association was replicated in an independent cohort. Presence/absence analyses assumed roughly uniform sequencing depth across donors, an assumption that may not hold. Only TCR beta chains were sequenced in this cohort, and the absence of alpha or paired-chain data limited detectable features. Broadly in line with IMGT annotations, most TCR beta V segments showed up in productive rearrangements about 87% or about 30% of the time in an earlier analysis of several hundred of the donors. In vitro tests confirmed that a few of the cytomegalovirus-associated TCR beta chains recognize cytomegalovirus antigens. Because the 87-base-pair reads could not distinguish some IMGT-functional V segments, including TRBV6-2 and TRBV6-3, those segments were excluded. The authors suggested that the approach could potentially be generalized to other disease states and immunological phenotypes. Approximately 16 rarely observed V segments, including chromosome 9 orphons, were excluded from the earlier analysis of approximately 600 of the donors because counts were too low. Linkage disequilibrium might explain the correlated functional status among segregating V segments, but an unknown experimental factor could not be excluded. A further reported finding was that TCR beta sequences accurately predicted the HLA-A and HLA-B alleles for most subjects in the first cohort. A total of fewer than 200 TCR beta chains were listed by the study as associated with cytomegalovirus. A group of highly shared sequence variants was considered likely to be a technical artifact of the sequencing pipeline. A later analysis associated about 18,000 TCR beta sequences with specific HLA alleles at a false discovery rate of 0.05. Immune exposure information for the cohort was limited to CMV serostatus. In a later analysis, HLA-associated TCR beta chains showed more clonal expansion and lower generation probabilities than non-associated chains that were equally common. Most CMV-associated TCR beta chains appeared to be HLA-restricted in a later analysis, and the HLA associations seemed to be driven largely by CMV exposure. Cytomegalovirus status was reported to be diagnosed by the classifier with high specificity and sensitivity in both the original and validation cohorts. According to a later analysis, parvovirus B19, influenza, CMV and Epstein-Barr virus appeared linked to several top co-occurrence clusters. Across donors, most TCR sequences were observed very rarely, whereas some public TCRs were present in many individuals. When HLA alleles, especially DR and DQ, strongly co-occurred, TCR associations were difficult to assign to individual alleles. According to a later genetic analysis, donors in an Asian-associated ancestry cluster had fewer N-insertions in productive TCRs than the approximately 630-donor mean.

Of note for this clone: The clone's antigen remains unknown. No qualities accompany the bases; no much larger clone lies one base away.

The cohort consisted of 650 to 850 healthy bone marrow donors. At the time of sampling, all cohort members were nominally healthy, though unrecorded immune exposures were likely present. The donor tested CMV seronegative and was one of the 352 seronegative cohort members. Every donor gave a peripheral blood sample, and the peripheral blood mononuclear cells from that sample were used for TCR beta sequencing. Genomic DNA extraction from the blood cell samples was performed with the Qiagen DNeasy Blood Extraction Kit. Receptor amplification or capture employed the immunoSEQ multiplex PCR assay. For the multiplex PCR, a mixture combining 60 forward primers for TCR Vbeta segments and 13 reverse primers for TCR Jbeta segments was used. A multiplex PCR assay on genomic DNA amplified the CDR3 region of rearranged TCR beta genes. Amplified TCR beta libraries were sequenced as 87-base-pair reads on the Illumina HiSeq System. The original methods were these. In a later analysis, 70 million to 95 million unique TCR beta chains were counted across the approximately 620 repertoires, and around 10 million of these chains were shared by at least two donors. Raw reads were error-corrected and collapsed into unique sequences by a nearest-neighbor algorithm in which closely related sequences were merged to remove PCR and sequencing errors. Alignment of CDR3 sequences to IMGT reference sequences was used to assign V, D and J gene segments. For a sequence to be retained, a match of at least six nucleotides was required to both a V gene segment and a J gene segment. A rearrangement was called productive if the CDR3 had no stop codons and remained in frame with V and J, and every other rearrangement was called non-productive. CDR3 was defined by IMGT convention, running from the second conserved V-encoded cysteine to the conserved J-encoded phenylalanine. The earlier analysis of about 590 of the donors excluded sequences that lacked an unambiguous match to a single V gene segment. In an earlier analysis of about 590 of the donors, a V segment was called functional when productive rearrangements were above 56.7%, and segregating when the standard deviation between donors exceeded 5%. A statistical classification framework was developed to diagnose cytomegalovirus status using the catalog of TCR beta chain sequences. In a later analysis, V and J genes were assigned by comparing TCR nucleotide sequences against IMGT/GENE-DB human TR gene sequences. A later analysis assigned CDR3 sequences and most-parsimonious VDJ recombination scenarios with the TCRdist pipeline. A later analysis defined each TCR beta chain by its CDR3 amino acid sequence plus V-gene family, and excluded reads lacking a unique V-gene family. In a later analysis, approximately 640 highly shared, low-generation-probability nucleotide sequences were removed to address suspected cross-contamination and a sequencing artifact. In a later analysis, a clonal expansion index was calculated for each public chain from normalized within-repertoire ranks of inferred template counts. Generation probabilities in a later analysis came from a VDJ recombination model fitted to out-of-frame rearrangements, and those results were checked against IGoR. In a later analysis, hypergeometric tests were used to score TCR-TCR, TCR-HLA and TCR-CMV co-occurrence, with a repertoire-size bias correction applied to TCR pairs. In a later analysis, false discovery rates were estimated by permuting HLA or CMV assignments 20 times. In a later analysis, co-occurring TCRs were grouped with DBSCAN, and TCRdist sequence similarity was added when clustering was performed within HLA-allele-positive subsets. Co-occurrence clustering excluded repertoires with fewer than 30,000 or more than 120,000 public chains, plus five with anomalous nucleotide sharing. What TCRdb holds here is the immuneACCESS table cut down to in-frame rearrangements. Part of the clones is not present; checked against another copy, under half of the missing clones reflect an unresolved V gene, and the others are unexplained. For V, J and clone size, that table is used; D and trimming come from the DNA. For this sample there are roughly 130,000 clones; around 80% appear just once. The ten largest make up 1.8% of the sample.

Via the germline V gene (reference sequence), CDR1 is LNHNV and CDR2 YYDKDF. The CDR3 spans 16 residues, from the cysteine through the phenylalanine. Just CDR3 DNA is preserved here, 48 bases in frame from base 1. The trim is 0 bases for V and 0 bases for J, with a gap of 9 bases between the germline ends. The receptor comes from a man aged 35-49 years in good health and CMV-seronegative. The sequenced material came from PBMCs. The rearranged chain carries TRBV15 and TRBJ1-3; a tentative D match to TRBD1 spans 5 bases. In nucleotides, the sequence is TGTGCCACCAGCAGAGATCGGGGGTACTCTGGAAACACCATATATTTT. Translated, this is CATSRDRGYSGNTIYF.